In this sample, the clone carrying this T cell receptor (beta chain) turned up a few times. Its target is not known. This sample was taken from a study of Graves' ophthalmopathy and Graves' hyperthyroidism. Study-level points and caveats: Most expanded thyroid clonotypes above 0.001 frequency also appeared in blood.

Germline V gene lookup returns CDR1 SGHRS and CDR2 YFSETQ. Trimming shortened V by 0 bases and J by 0 bases, and 12 bases separated the two germline ends. This CDR3 is 16 amino acids long. Beta-chain TCR CDR3 regions were amplified from RNA transcripts. An initial RT-PCR round employing HTBI primers preceded a second-round multiplex PCR. MiXCR was run by TCRdb on the multiplex PCR reads, yielding one entry per CDR3 protein. This table has 400,000 to 500,000 distinct CDR3 sequences, approximately 21% appearing once. The chain combines TRBV5-1 with TRBJ1-1; D is ambiguous. This TCR was recovered from a woman between 18 and 30 years old with stable Graves' hyperthyroidism. Sample: peripheral blood. The CDR3 loop is CASSLARGDLNTEAFF. The CDR3 DNA reads TGCGCCAGCAGCTTGGCCCGTGGGGATTTGAACACTGAAGCTTTCTTT.